This T cell receptor beta chain came from a study of blood T cell repertoires in COVID-19. V lost 3 bases to trimming and J lost 6 bases; unmatched junction nucleotides: 1. From germline, CDR1 is KGHSH and CDR2 LQKENI. The CDR3 covers 14 residues. The assay was immunoSEQ multiplex PCR, and TCRdb's table has in-frame clones only and misses some. The sample has 80,000 or so clones; more than 65% are singletons. The V gene is TRBV18, the J gene TRBJ1-6; TRBD1 matches at 8 bases. Sequencing was carried out using peripheral blood. The TCR was taken from an elderly man with acute or convalescent COVID-19. The CDR3 nucleotides read TGTGCCAGCTCACCGGACAGGGTTAATTCACCCCTCCACTTT. Encoded protein: CASSPDRVNSPLHF. The full variable domain, with the rest looked up from reference TRBV18 and TRBJ1-6, is NAGVMQNPRHLVRRRGQEARLRCSPMKGHSHVYWYRQLPEEGLKFMVYLQKENIIDESGMPKERFSAEFPKEGPSILRIQQVVRGDSAAYFCASSPDRVNSPLHFGNGTRLTVT.